Shown below are 27 T cell receptor beta chains from a single sample sequenced in a study of cytomegalovirus exposure and HLA in healthy donors. Sequenced by immunoSEQ multiplex PCR; TCRdb stores in-frame clones only, minus some. The table records roughly 59,000 clones, 90% to 95% of them present only once. Sequencing was performed on PBMCs. The receptors derive from a young man in good health and CMV-seropositive.

The CDR3 region has the DNA TGTGCCAGCAGCTCTGGACAGAAAACCAATAACATCTATGGCTACACCTTC. Protein: CASSSGQKTNNIYGYTF. J is TRBJ1-2 and V is TRBV11-2; D might be TRBD1 (6 bases). Trimming left V 4 bases short and J 4 bases short, with 22 bases between. There are 17 residues in the CDR3. Per the germline V gene, CDR1 is SGHAT and CDR2 is FQNNGV.

The chain has TRBV4-1 and TRBJ2-2; 8 bases match TRBD2. CDR3 length equals 14 residues. The germline CDR1 and CDR2 sequences are MGHRA and YSYEKL. The trim removed 3 bases at V and 6 bases at J, leaving 3 bases unmatched. This CDR3 reads CASSQRGAAGELFF. For the CDR3, the DNA is TGCGCCAGCAGCCAGCGGGGGGCTGCCGGGGAGCTGTTTTTT.

The J gene is TRBJ2-2, the V gene TRBV5-4; 11 nucleotides match TRBD2. CDR3 length equals 20 residues. Trimming removed 4 bases from V and 6 bases from J; junction bases left unmatched: 20. The germline gives CDR1 SGHNT, CDR2 YYREEE (reference sequence). The CDR3 coding sequence is TGTGCCAGCAGCCCTATTGGGGGTGGGCGGGGGACTAGCGGCTCCGGGGAGCTGTTTTTT. Its translation is CASSPIGGGRGTSGSGELFF.

This rearrangement joins TRBV7-8 to TRBJ2-7, with D possibly matching TRBD1 (5 bases). CDR1 and CDR2 from the germline V gene are SGHVS and FQNEAQ. The V gene lost 2 bases and the J gene lost 3 bases, with 17 bases spanning the gap. The CDR3 runs 16 residues. In DNA form, the CDR3 reads TGTGCCAGCAGCTTATTGGTGACAGCACGAGTCTACGAGCAGTACTTC. It yields the protein CASSLLVTARVYEQYF.

This sequence joins TRBV5-4 and TRBJ2-7; possible D gene TRBD2, 6 bases. The V end lost 6 bases, the J end lost 4 bases, and 20 bases lay between the germline ends. The V gene's germline CDR1 is SGHNT and CDR2 YYREEE (reference sequence). This CDR3 is built from 15 residues. CDR3 sequence: CASKEFGTGSYEQYF. The CDR3, as DNA: TGTGCCAGCAAGGAGTTCGGGACTGGATCTTACGAGCAGTACTTC.

V gene TRBV28 combines with J gene TRBJ2-5; 9 bases fit TRBD1. V lost 5 bases, J lost 5 bases, and 9 bases stayed unmatched. The CDR3 covers 15 residues. Germline CDR1 MDHEN, CDR2 SYDVKM. Written as DNA, the CDR3 is TGTGCCAGCAGTCTCGGGGACAGGGTCTGGGAGACCCAGTACTTC. Residues: CASSLGDRVWETQYF. The full variable domain, completed using reference TRBV28 and TRBJ2-5, is DVKVTQSSRYLVKRTGEKVFLECVQDMDHENMFWYRQDPGLGLRLIYFSYDVKMKEKGDIPEGYSVSREKKERFSLILESASTNQTSMYLCASSLGDRVWETQYFGPGTRLLVL.

V and J are TRBV5-6 and TRBJ1-1; no clear D. The germline CDR1 and CDR2 sequences are SGHDT and YYEEEE. The CDR3 has 14 residues. Trimming took off 1 base at V and 7 bases at J, with 14 bases between the two ends. Written as DNA, the CDR3 is TGTGCCAGCAGCTTGTTAGTGCCAACGAGTGAAGCTTTCTTT. This encodes CASSLLVPTSEAFF.

In DNA, the CDR3 is TGCAGCGTTGAAGGTACCAAGGACAGTTCCTACGAGCAGTACTTC. It specifies CSVEGTKDSSYEQYF. V usage is TRBV29-1 and J usage is TRBJ2-7; D may be TRBD1 (6 bases). Per germline, CDR1 SQVTM and CDR2 ANQGSEA. The germline V and J ends were trimmed by 1 base and 1 base, with 14 bases remaining between them. The CDR3 loop spans 15 amino acids.

This clone was recorded only once. The chain has TRBV7-3 and TRBJ2-1; 13 bases fit TRBD2. Looked up from germline, CDR1 is SGHTA and CDR2 is FQGTGA. Trimming at V came to 5 bases and at J to 8 bases, leaving 6 bases not matched to a gene. This CDR3 comprises 15 residues. Here the CDR3 DNA reads TGTGCCAGCAGCCCCCGGACTAGCGGGAGCGATGAGCAGTTCTTC. It codes for CASSPRTSGSDEQFF.

This clone is a singleton in its sample. The gene calls are TRBV6-1 and TRBJ2-2; possibly TRBD2 for D (5 bases). V dropped 0 bases and J dropped 6 bases, with 11 bases sitting between them. The CDR3 extends over 15 amino acids. Per germline, CDR1 MNHNS and CDR2 SASEGT. For the CDR3, the DNA is TGTGCCAGCAGTGAAGCGCCCGGGGTGGCCGGGGAGCTGTTTTTT. It codes for CASSEAPGVAGELFF.

CDR3 protein: CASSLYGAGTEAFF. The CDR3 DNA is TGTGCCAGCAGTCTCTACGGCGCGGGCACTGAAGCTTTCTTT. The chain has TRBV6-5 and TRBJ1-1; D gene unclear. The V end lost 5 bases, the J end lost 4 bases, and 14 bases lay between the germline ends. CDR1 MNHEY and CDR2 SVGAGI come from the germline V gene. The CDR3 runs 14 residues.

CDR3 in amino acids: CARSDRGTEAFF. Here the CDR3 DNA reads TGTGCCCGCTCAGACAGGGGCACTGAAGCTTTCTTT. The chain links TRBV2 to TRBJ1-1; 8 bases are a match to TRBD1. Germline V gene data show CDR1 as SNHLY and CDR2 as FYNNEI. Trimming cost V 11 bases and J 4 bases; bases outside gene matches: 6. The CDR3 extends over 12 amino acids.

The rearrangement uses TRBV4-1 and TRBJ2-3; D is unresolved. Between the trimmed V and J ends, which lost 0 bases and 0 bases, there was a span of 4 bases. CDR1 and CDR2 from the germline V gene are MGHRA and YSYEKL. The CDR3 totals 14 residues. DNA of the CDR3: TGCGCCAGCAGCCAAGAGGGCAGCACAGATACGCAGTATTTT. This translates into CASSQEGSTDTQYF.

V usage is TRBV5-4 and J usage is TRBJ2-7; D is undetermined. Germline loops: CDR1 SGHNT, CDR2 YYREEE (reference sequence). The V end lost 4 bases, the J end lost 2 bases, and 13 bases lay between the germline ends. This CDR3 is 14 amino acids long. In DNA form, the CDR3 reads TGTGCCAGCAGCACAGACACTTACGCCTACGAGCAGTACTTC. Translated, it gives CASSTDTYAYEQYF.

The V call is TRBV9, the J call TRBJ2-1; TRBD2 is a possible D gene (6 bases). The CDR3 runs 13 residues. Deletions cut 0 bases from V and 9 bases from J, with 10 bases between. CDR1 and CDR2 (germline): SGDLS, YYNGEE. CDR3 nucleotide sequence: TGTGCCAGCAGCGTAGAGAAGCGGGCTGAGCAGTTCTTC. This gives the protein CASSVEKRAEQFF.

The CDR3 spells CASSLTPNYGYTF. The CDR3 DNA reads as TGTGCCAGCAGCCTTACACCGAACTATGGCTACACCTTC. The V gene is TRBV9, the J gene TRBJ1-2; D is uncertain. CDR1 and CDR2 (germline): SGDLS, YYNGEE. The V and J ends lost 4 bases and 2 bases respectively, with 9 bases between them. This CDR3 region has 13 residues.

The rearrangement links TRBV7-9 to TRBJ2-7; 8 nucleotides line up with TRBD2. V lost 5 bases and J lost 5; bases outside the gene matches: 11. Germline CDR1 is SEHNR and CDR2 is FQNEAQ (reference sequence). The CDR3 is made up of 15 amino acids. As DNA, the CDR3 is TGTGCCAGCAGCCCCTTTGCAAGCGGGAGTGACGAGCAGTACTTC. Translating gives CASSPFASGSDEQYF.

The gene calls are TRBV7-9 and TRBJ1-1; 8 bases match TRBD1. V dropped 5 bases and J dropped 4; count of bases not matched to a gene: 6. Germline V gene data show CDR1 as SEHNR and CDR2 as FQNEAQ (reference sequence). This CDR3 region has 14 residues. This CDR3 is CASSPVTGGTEAFF. The DNA for the CDR3 is TGTGCCAGCAGCCCGGTCACAGGGGGCACTGAAGCTTTCTTT. Full variable domain (rest looked up from reference TRBV7-9 and TRBJ1-1): DTGVSQNPRHKITKRGQNVTFRCDPISEHNRLYWYRQTLGQGPEFLTYFQNEAQLEKSRLLSDRFSAERPKGSFSTLEIQRTEQGDSAMYLCASSPVTGGTEAFFGQGTRLTVV.

The chain carries TRBV30 and TRBJ1-4; 10 bases map to TRBD1. V trimming: 6 bases; J trimming: 7 bases; junction bases outside the gene matches: 11. The CDR3 runs to 15 residues. CDR1 GTSNPN and CDR2 SVGIG come from the germline V gene (reference sequence). CDR3 bases: TGTGCCTGCCAGGACAGGGGGGTATTTGGTGAAAAACTGTTTTTT. It encodes CACQDRGVFGEKLFF.

As to this clone: An end of the junction differs from the germline gene, which may be a read error. The chain is built from TRBV7-3 and TRBJ1-1; D ambiguous. The CDR3 length is 13 residues. The germline gives CDR1 SGHTA, CDR2 FQGTGA. CDR3 region: CASSLSTGTEAFF. As DNA, the CDR3 is TGTGCCAGCAGTTTAAGTACGGGCACTGAAGCTTTCTTT. Supplemented by reference TRBV7-3 and TRBJ1-1, the full variable domain reads GAGVSQTPSNKVTEKGKYVELRCDPISGHTALYWYRQSLGQGPEFLIYFQGTGAADDSGLPNDRFFAVRPEGSVSTLKIQRTERGDSAVYLCASSLSTGTEAFFGQGTRLTVV.

The chain couples TRBV7-9 to TRBJ2-1; 9 positions match TRBD2. Germline CDR1 reads SEHNR; CDR2 reads FQNEAQ (reference sequence). Germline trimming cut 3 bases from V and 5 bases from J; bases unmatched to any gene: 11. The CDR3 totals 17 residues. The CDR3 reads CASSFSFGGRANNEQFF. The CDR3, as DNA: TGTGCCAGCAGCTTTTCTTTCGGCGGGAGGGCCAACAATGAGCAGTTCTTC.

This chain connects TRBV9 to TRBJ2-3; 7 bases align to TRBD1. The CDR3 runs 16 residues. V shed 0 bases, J shed 1 base, and the junction held 5 bases outside the gene matches. Germline CDR1 and CDR2: SGDLS and YYNGEE. In DNA, the CDR3 is TGTGCCAGCAGCGTAGGACAGGGCCTTGGCACAGATACGCAGTATTTT. Translated: CASSVGQGLGTDTQYF. Full variable domain (rest looked up from reference TRBV9 and TRBJ2-3): DSGVTQTPKHLITATGQRVTLRCSPRSGDLSVYWYQQSLDQGLQFLIQYYNGEERAKGNILERFSAQQFPDLHSELNLSSLELGDSALYFCASSVGQGLGTDTQYFGPGTRLTVL.

CDR3 amino acids: CSVVWGTANSYEQYF. The CDR3, as DNA: TGCAGCGTTGTTTGGGGGACAGCGAACTCCTACGAGCAGTACTTC. This chain uses TRBV29-1 with TRBJ2-7; 7 positions match TRBD1. CDR1 is SQVTM, CDR2 ANQGSEA, per germline. The ends lost 4 bases at V and 0 bases at J; junction bases unmatched: 9. The CDR3 covers 15 residues.

This chain connects TRBV28 to TRBJ2-3; 15 bases align to TRBD2. Losses at the gene ends were 7 bases for V and 4 bases for J; bases not matched to a gene: 6. The CDR3 contains 16 residues. Germline V CDR1 and CDR2: MDHEN, SYDVKM. The CDR3: CASTLGLAGGADTQYF. CDR3 nucleotides: TGTGCCAGCACCCTGGGACTAGCGGGAGGTGCAGATACGCAGTATTTT. The full variable domain, rest sourced from reference TRBV28 and TRBJ2-3, is DVKVTQSSRYLVKRTGEKVFLECVQDMDHENMFWYRQDPGLGLRLIYFSYDVKMKEKGDIPEGYSVSREKKERFSLILESASTNQTSMYLCASTLGLAGGADTQYFGPGTRLTVL.

V usage is TRBV19 and J usage is TRBJ1-5, with a tentative D call TRBD1 (6 bases). The CDR3 runs to 14 residues. Looked up from germline, CDR1 is LNHDA and CDR2 is SQIVND (reference sequence). CDR3 nucleotides: TGTGCATCCTGGGGGACAAGTAGCAATCAGCCCCAGCATTTT. This sequence encodes CASWGTSSNQPQHF. Full variable domain (missing parts from reference TRBV19 and TRBJ1-5): DGGITQSPKYLFRKEGQNVTLSCEQNLNHDAMYWYRQDPGQGLRLIYYSQIVNDFQKGDIAEGYSVSREKKESFPLTVTSAQKNPTAFYLCASWGTSSNQPQHFGDGTRLSIL.

The J gene is TRBJ2-6, the V gene TRBV4-1; 10 bases align to TRBD2. The CDR3 spans 18 residues. The germline gives CDR1 MGHRA, CDR2 YSYEKL. V dropped 1 base and J dropped 0; count of bases not matched to a gene: 3. In nucleotides, the CDR3 is TGCGCCAGCAGCCAAGTAGCGGGGGGCCACTCTGGGGCCAACGTCCTGACTTTC. Its translation is CASSQVAGGHSGANVLTF.

The CDR3 sequence: CASSVGHETASPNTEAFF. CDR3 sequence (DNA): TGTGCCAGCAGCGTAGGCCATGAAACAGCCTCCCCGAACACTGAAGCTTTCTTT. The chain recombines TRBV9 with TRBJ1-1; D is ambiguous. Trimming pared 0 bases from V and 1 base from J, leaving 19 bases between. This CDR3 is built from 18 residues. Germline V gene sequence: CDR1 SGDLS, CDR2 YYNGEE.